The 17 T cell receptor beta chains given below trace back to one sample, sequenced in a study of identical twins. TCRdb independently ran MiXCR on the 5' RACE reads; one entry per CDR3 protein. The sample has 1.5 million to 2 million distinct CDR3 sequences; about 30% are singletons. Sequenced: cord blood. The receptors stem from a newborn girl in good health.

V gene TRBV9 combines with J gene TRBJ2-3, with TRBD2 matching over 11 bases. Trimming removed 9 bases from V and 3 bases from J; junction bases left unmatched: 9. CDR1 is SGDLS and CDR2 is YYNGEE in the germline V gene. This CDR3 has 15 residues. Here the CDR3 reads CATGRIAGGTDTQYF. CDR3 nucleotides: TGTGCCACCGGGCGTATAGCGGGGGGGACAGATACGCAGTATTTT.

The V and J genes are TRBV4-1 and TRBJ1-4; D remains unclear. Per the germline V gene, CDR1 is MGHRA and CDR2 is YSYEKL. The CDR3 is 15 amino acids. V was cut by 0 bases and J by 2 bases, with 7 bases left in between. The CDR3 here is CASSQEVGTNEKLFF. Here the CDR3 DNA reads TGCGCCAGCAGCCAAGAAGTTGGGACTAATGAAAAACTGTTTTTT.

This clonotype was detected once. The chain recombines TRBV7-8 with TRBJ1-5, with unresolved D. V was cut by 1 base and J by 5 bases, with 18 bases left in between. The germline gives CDR1 SGHVS, CDR2 FQNEAQ. CDR3 length: 17 residues. The CDR3 protein is CASSLGAGRTRHQPQHF. CDR3 DNA sequence: TGTGCCAGCAGCTTAGGGGCCGGACGGACGCGACATCAGCCCCAGCATTTT.

The genes are TRBV12-3 or TRBV12-4 and TRBJ2-6; TRBD2 is a possible D gene (5 bases). V gave up 9 bases and J gave up 2 bases, with 23 bases separating them. The CDR3 contains 18 residues. CDR3 loop: CARAQKEVEITGANVLTF. DNA for the CDR3: TGTGCCAGAGCACAGAAGGAGGTGGAGATAACTGGGGCCAACGTCCTGACTTTC.

The rearrangement uses TRBV7-9 and TRBJ2-2, with 9 nucleotides matching TRBD1. Germline loops: CDR1 SEHNR, CDR2 FQNEAQ (reference sequence). Losses at the gene ends were 1 base for V and 5 bases for J; bases not matched to a gene: 5. The CDR3 is made up of 16 amino acids. CDR3: CASSLVWDRVTGELFF. CDR3 DNA sequence: TGTGCCAGCAGCTTAGTTTGGGACAGGGTTACCGGGGAGCTGTTTTTT.

The CDR3 here is CASSEGPQVTGANVLTF. The DNA of the CDR3 is TGTGCCAGCAGTGAAGGGCCCCAGGTCACTGGGGCCAACGTCCTGACTTTC. The genes are TRBV25-1 and TRBJ2-6; D gene uncertain. CDR1 and CDR2 (germline): MGHDK, SYGVNS. CDR3 length: 17 residues. Trimming took off 2 bases at V and 2 bases at J, with 13 bases between the two ends.

Only a few counts were recorded for this clonotype. The rearrangement uses TRBV19 and TRBJ2-7; 12 nucleotides match TRBD2. The ends lost 4 bases at V and 5 bases at J; junction bases unmatched: 6. Germline CDR1 LNHDA, CDR2 SQIVND (reference sequence). The CDR3 has 15 amino acids. The CDR3 DNA follows: TGTGCCAGTAGTACTCTAGCGGGAGGGCCCCACGAGCAGTACTTC. It encodes CASSTLAGGPHEQYF.

On this clonotype: A read error is possible here, since a much larger clone lies one base away. This sequence joins TRBV10-2 and TRBJ2-1; D might be TRBD2 (5 bases). The CDR3 totals 15 residues. V lost 0 bases and J lost 5, with 11 bases in between. The germline V gene has CDR1 WSHSY and CDR2 SAAADI. CDR3 in amino acids: CASSESGLAHNEQFF. CDR3 in DNA: TGCGCCAGCAGTGAGTCAGGACTTGCCCACAATGAGCAGTTCTTC.

This clonotype was counted between two and nine times. This rearrangement joins TRBV6-5 to TRBJ2-1; D may be TRBD1 (6 bases). The germline V gene has CDR1 MNHEY and CDR2 SVGAGI. V lost 4 bases and J lost 3, with 7 bases in between. The CDR3 runs 13 residues. The CDR3 is CASSWDNYNEQFF. CDR3 nucleotides: TGTGCCAGCAGTTGGGACAACTACAATGAGCAGTTCTTC.

Only a few counts were recorded for this clonotype. The chain has TRBV5-1 and TRBJ2-7; D not certain. Trimming took 4 bases from V and 0 from J, leaving 11 bases between them. Germline V gives CDR1 SGHRS, CDR2 YFSETQ. CDR3 length equals 14 residues. DNA of the CDR3: TGCGCCAGCAGCCTCCGTACCCACTCCTACGAGCAGTACTTC. Translation gives CASSLRTHSYEQYF.

This clonotype was seen only a few times. The chain combines TRBV20-1 with TRBJ2-7; possibly TRBD2 for D (7 bases). V dropped 8 bases and J dropped 2 bases, with 13 bases sitting between them. The CDR3 consists of 12 residues. CDR1 is DFQATT, CDR2 SNEGSKA, per germline (reference sequence). CDR3 nucleotides: TGCAGTCCCTCGGGGGGCCCCTACGAGCAGTACTTC. It is translated as CSPSGGPYEQYF.

This clonotype was seen many times. The J gene is TRBJ1-2, the V gene TRBV29-1; D is unclear. V was clipped by 5 bases and J by 9 bases, with 19 bases between them. The CDR3 is made up of 13 amino acids. Germline CDR1 and CDR2: SQVTM and ANQGSEA. The chain's CDR3 is CSVRVGNRESYTF. The CDR3 nucleotides read TGCAGCGTTAGGGTTGGAAACAGAGAGAGCTACACCTTC. Together with reference TRBV29-1 and TRBJ1-2, the CDR3 gives the full variable domain: SAVISQKPSRDICQRGTSLTIQCQVDSQVTMMFWYRQQPGQSLTLIATANQGSEATYESGFVIDKFPISRPNLTFSTLTVSNMSPEDSSIYLCSVRVGNRESYTFGSGTRLTVV.

This clonotype was detected only a few times. The chain combines TRBV5-1 with TRBJ2-7; possibly TRBD2 for D (6 bases). The CDR3 extends over 15 amino acids. Deletions cut 0 bases from V and 3 bases from J, with 13 bases between. From germline, CDR1 is SGHRS and CDR2 YFSETQ. The DNA of the CDR3 is TGCGCCAGCAGCTTGGTGGAGGGAAGGGACTACGAGCAGTACTTC. Amino acids: CASSLVEGRDYEQYF.

Of note for this clonotype: An end of the junction does not agree with germline; a read error may underlie this. The CDR3 nucleotides read TGTGCCAGTAGCTTAGAAATAGCGGGAGATACGCAGTATTTT. This encodes CASSLEIAGDTQYF. The chain has TRBV5-8 and TRBJ2-3; TRBD2 matches at 7 bases. The germline CDR1 and CDR2 sequences are SGHTS and YDEGEE. This CDR3 contains 14 residues.

The rearrangement links TRBV7-2 to TRBJ1-5, with D possibly TRBD1 on 5 matching bases. V was trimmed by 2 bases and J by 5 bases, leaving 7 bases between them. Looked up from germline, CDR1 is SGHTA and CDR2 is FQGNSA. The CDR3 covers 13 residues. CDR3 sequence reads: CASSLMGHQPQHF. CDR3 sequence (DNA): TGTGCCAGCAGCTTAATGGGGCATCAGCCCCAGCATTTT.

This chain's CDR3 is CATSSTSGRYNEQYF. In nucleotides, the CDR3 is TGTGCCACCAGCAGCACTAGCGGGAGATACAATGAGCAGTACTTC. The chain combines TRBV15 with TRBJ2-4; 11 bases match TRBD2. Germline CDR1 and CDR2: LNHNV and YYDKDF (reference sequence). This CDR3 has 15 residues. V gave up 3 bases and J gave up 13 bases; unmatched junction bases: 11. The variable domain in full, completed from reference TRBV15 and TRBJ2-4, reads DAMVIQNPRYQVTQFGKPVTLSCSQTLNHNVMYWYQQKSSQAPKLLFHYYDKDFNNEADTPDNFQSRRPNTSFCFLDIRSPGLGDTAMYLCATSSTSGRYNEQYFGAGTRLSVL.

V and J are TRBV29-1 and TRBJ2-1; 10 bases map to TRBD1. V was pared by 8 bases and J by 3 bases, with 19 bases of the junction left unmatched. The germline V gene has CDR1 SQVTM and CDR2 ANQGSEA. CDR3 size: 18 residues. CDR3 residues: CSTLPRDRGSGGYNEQFF. CDR3 bases: TGCAGCACACTCCCCCGGGACAGGGGATCGGGGGGCTACAATGAGCAGTTCTTC.